A single sample is the source of the 10 T cell receptor beta chains below, sequenced in a study of blood T cells in healthy people across ages. It was with a sample-barcoded 5' primer and a J-beta primer mix that a second PCR of about 6 to 12 cycles was run. TCRdb used MiXCR to reprocess the 5' RACE reads, holding one entry per CDR3 protein. The data show roughly 2 million distinct CDR3 sequences, less than 50% seen once. The sequenced sample consisted of blood. The receptors were gathered from a woman aged 35 to 49 in good health.

The sample holds many counts of this clonotype. The chain combines TRBV5-1 with TRBJ2-7, with unresolved D. The CDR3 length is 14 residues. The V and J ends lost 0 bases and 2 bases respectively, with 9 bases between them. Germline-derived CDR1 and CDR2 are SGHRS and YFSETQ. The CDR3 sequence is CASSLGDGPYEQYF. The CDR3 DNA is TGCGCCAGCAGCTTGGGAGACGGACCCTACGAGCAGTACTTC.

The chain employs TRBV4-2 and TRBJ2-2; tentative D call: TRBD1 (5 bases). There are 16 residues in the CDR3. The germline V gene has CDR1 LGHNA and CDR2 YNFKEQ. Trimming removed 2 bases at V and 1 base at J, with 11 bases between. DNA for the CDR3: TGTGCCAGCAGCCAACCTCCAGGGAAGAACACCGGGGAGCTGTTTTTT. Its translation is CASSQPPGKNTGELFF.

The chain recombines TRBV4-1 with TRBJ2-5; no clear D. The J call may be incorrect, as the DNA end agrees better with TRBJ2-7. Germline V gives CDR1 MGHRA, CDR2 YSYEKL. The CDR3 spans 13 residues. The CDR3 sequence is CASSQGPTYEQYF. The CDR3, as DNA: TGCGCCAGCAGCCAAGGCCCGACCTACGAGCAGTACTTC.

The V gene is TRBV24-1, the J gene TRBJ2-1; either TRBD1 or TRBD2 may supply D (6 bases each). Germline CDR1 KGHDR, CDR2 SFDVKD. Deletions cut 1 base from V and 2 bases from J, with 8 bases between. The CDR3 runs to 15 residues. The CDR3 loop is CATSDFGGPYNEQFF. DNA of the CDR3: TGTGCCACCAGTGATTTCGGGGGCCCCTACAATGAGCAGTTCTTC.

This chain joins TRBV14 and TRBJ2-1; no reliable D call. Trimming took off 2 bases at V and 4 bases at J, with 18 bases between the two ends. CDR1 and CDR2 from the germline V gene are SGHDN and FVKESK. CDR3 size: 17 residues. CDR3 nucleotide sequence: TGTGCCAGCAGCCAACTCGTGACCCCACTGACTTACAATGAGCAGTTCTTC. As protein: CASSQLVTPLTYNEQFF.

This clonotype was seen a handful of times. The chain couples TRBV29-1 to TRBJ2-1; D not resolved. Deletions cut 4 bases from V and 4 bases from J, with 2 bases between. Germline CDR1 is SQVTM and CDR2 is ANQGSEA. This CDR3 has 10 amino acids. CDR3 nucleotides: TGCAGCGTTGCTTACAATGAGCAGTTCTTC. Translation gives CSVAYNEQFF.

The chain carries TRBV7-3 and TRBJ2-1; D may be TRBD1 (5 bases). The V end lost 4 bases, the J end lost 5 bases, and 9 bases lay between the germline ends. The CDR3 runs 13 residues. From germline, CDR1 is SGHTA and CDR2 FQGTGA. The CDR3 nucleotides are TGTGCCAGCAGCTCAGACAGAAACAATGAGCAGTTCTTC. It specifies CASSSDRNNEQFF.

The chain uses TRBV7-2 and TRBJ2-5; D could derive from TRBD1 or TRBD2 (5 bases each). The CDR3 is 14 residues long. Between the trimmed V and J ends, which lost 5 bases and 5 bases, there was a span of 15 bases. Germline CDR1 SGHTA, CDR2 FQGNSA. CDR3 sequence (DNA): TGTGCCAGCAGCAAAAATGGGGGTGGCGAGACCCAGTACTTC. Amino acid sequence: CASSKNGGGETQYF.

This chain links TRBV5-1 with TRBJ1-4; D might be TRBD1 (6 bases). The CDR3 totals 16 residues. The V and J ends lost 6 bases and 0 bases respectively, with 15 bases between them. The germline gives CDR1 SGHRS, CDR2 YFSETQ. The CDR3 region has the DNA TGCGCCAGCACCACAGGGAGAATTGCAACTAATGAAAAACTGTTTTTT. It is translated as CASTTGRIATNEKLFF.

The V and J genes are TRBV20-1 and TRBJ2-4; D is possibly TRBD1 (6 bases). The assigned J gene may be wrong: the sequence end matches TRBJ2-7 better. This CDR3 comprises 15 residues. In germline, CDR1 is DFQATT, CDR2 SNEGSKA (reference sequence). The CDR3 DNA reads as TGCAGTGCTAGAGATCCCTGGACAGACTCCTACGAGCAGTACTTC. Its protein is CSARDPWTDSYEQYF.